Sequencing of this TCR beta chain was carried out in a study of blood T cells in healthy people across ages (dated by TCRdb to about 2015). With respect to the entire study: In model experiments, template switching captured roughly one uniquely barcoded TCR beta cDNA molecule for every two T cells. To track age-related changes in TCR beta repertoire diversity, the study relied on deep sequencing normalized with unique cDNA molecular identifiers. The donors were divided into four age groups: young (average 16 years), middle-aged (around 37), aged (under 70) and long-lived (approximately 74). To avoid experimental bias, donors of different ages were randomly spread across the sequencing lanes. For two donors (one aged 18 to 29 and one aged 80 or older), the study analyzed two additional independent replicas of 1 million unique cDNA reads from the same blood draw.

Systemically healthy Caucasian individuals from Russia, over 30 in total and aged roughly 6 to 90 years, were included as donors. Each donor gave 8 to 10 milliliters of peripheral blood, drawn into EDTA-treated Vacutainer tubes. Ficoll-Paque density-gradient centrifugation was used to isolate PBMCs, with at least 6.5 million obtained per sample. Total RNA, at least 6 micrograms per sample, was extracted from PBMCs with Trizol reagent. For every donor, an aliquot of PBMCs went through flow cytometry to measure the percentages of naive CD45RAhigh/CD27high T cells. On this clonotype itself: Its antigen remains undetermined. No much larger clonotype is one base removed from it; base qualities were not supplied.

CDR1 and CDR2 are read off the germline V gene as KGHDR and SFDVKD. Ends trimmed: V by 3 bases, J by 7 bases; bases unmatched to a gene: 4. The CDR3 runs 14 residues from the cysteine to the phenylalanine. Left in the record is the CDR3 DNA by itself, 42 bases read in frame from the first base. The protocol used for the library was 5' RACE. The instrument given in TCRdb is Illumina HiSeq 2500. A second PCR of 7 to 11 cycles was run with a J-beta primer mix and a sample-barcoded 5' primer. Each TCR beta cDNA molecule received a unique molecular identifier from a template-switch 5' adaptor carrying 12 random nucleotides. Each sample yielded at least 3 million CDR3-containing paired-end reads. First-strand cDNA synthesis was performed from all RNA using the Mint cDNA synthesis kit, with priming by a TRBC-specific oligonucleotide. After uracil-DNA glycosylase treatment, a first 18-cycle PCR used universal primers M1SS and BC2_uni_R on all cDNA. The study's processing was this. Each sample was normalized by randomly selecting 1 million high-quality reads, each carrying a distinct molecular identifier. Reads sharing molecular identifiers were discarded rather than binned into consensus sequences. MiTCR, with a Q25 quality threshold and the strictest error-elimination algorithm, was used for CDR3 identification, clonotype clustering and error correction. Lower-bound total TCR beta diversity was estimated with a nonparametric unseen species model using Euler transformation. TCRdb redid the processing of the public reads, applying fastp at Q25 and MiXCR, and retained in-frame beta chains. Entries that share a CDR3 protein sequence are merged under the most common genes and DNA. What appears here as the V and J calls and clone size reflects TCRdb's work, not the paper's. The sample includes roughly 2 million distinct CDR3 sequences, with around 50% observed a single time. The top ten constitute 2% to 2.5% of the sample.

The research as a whole found: Conclusive comparison of naive and antigen-experienced compartments was prevented by the profiling of bulk unsorted PBMCs. Observed TCR beta diversity correlated strongly with the percentage of naive T cells measured by flow cytometry. The CMV infection status of donors was not known, potentially confounding age-related changes in expanded clonotypes. The long-lived group showed more naive CD4+ T cells, fewer expanded clones and increased TCR diversity than the aged group, suggesting age selection. Estimates of total diversity based on one million sequenced T cells were regarded as lower bounds and as underestimates. As age increased, observed TCR beta diversity per million T cells dropped in a roughly linear way, and a significant reduction was already evident by age 40.

The origin of this receptor is a woman aged 40 to 49 in good health. The specimen sequenced was blood. The rearrangement joined TRBV24-1 to TRBJ1-1, with 10 bases matching TRBD1. In nucleotides, the sequence is TGTGCCACCAGTGATCCCGGGACAGGGGATGAAGCTTTCTTT. It encodes CATSDPGTGDEAFF.